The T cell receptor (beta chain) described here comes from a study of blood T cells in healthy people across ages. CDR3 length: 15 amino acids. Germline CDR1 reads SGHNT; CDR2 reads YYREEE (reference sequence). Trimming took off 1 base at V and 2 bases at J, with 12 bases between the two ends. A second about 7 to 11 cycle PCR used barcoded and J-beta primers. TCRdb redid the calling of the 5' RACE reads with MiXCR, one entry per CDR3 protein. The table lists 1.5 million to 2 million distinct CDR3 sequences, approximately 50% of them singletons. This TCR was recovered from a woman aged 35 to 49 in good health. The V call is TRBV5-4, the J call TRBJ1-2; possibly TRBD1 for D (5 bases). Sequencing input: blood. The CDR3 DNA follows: TGTGCCAGCAGCTTGATGCTACGGGACAACTATGGCTACACCTTC. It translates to CASSLMLRDNYGYTF.